This TCR beta chain was captured by sequencing in a study of molecular identifiers for immune sequencing clone quantification. TCRdb reprocessed the PCR reads via MiXCR and lists one record per CDR3 protein. The sample lists approximately 100,000 distinct CDR3 sequences, 36% seen once, with about 4.2% in the top ten. In regard to this clonotype: Its antigen is unknown.

Libraries of naive CD8 T cells were made from roughly 18,000 to 920,000 sorted cells. They used 10%, 30% or 50% RNA. Overall study findings and caveats: Highly expanded clone sizes could be underestimated through barcode sharing by identical TCR molecules.

With 1 base removed from V and 0 bases from J, the gap between germline ends came to 10 bases. Germline V gene data show CDR1 as DFQATT and CDR2 as SNEGSKA (reference sequence). There are 15 residues in the CDR3. This rearrangement joins TRBV20-1 to TRBJ1-5; D call uncertain. The TCR originated in a human donor in good health. Some libraries in this study had Jurkat cell RNA spiked in. The sequenced sample was naive CD8+ T cells from blood, with Jurkat cell RNA spiked in. Regarding subset: FACS-sorted CD8+CD4-CCR7+CD45RA+ naive T cells. CDR3 sequence reads: CSARALGNSNQPQHF. The CDR3 coding sequence is TGCAGTGCTAGAGCTTTGGGCAATAGCAATCAGCCCCAGCATTTT.